By frequency in the sample, the clone carrying this T cell receptor beta chain is medium-sized. Its antigen remains unidentified. The sample originates from a study of cytomegalovirus exposure and HLA in healthy donors. Points from the study as a whole: In vitro checks showed that three CMV-associated chains really do target CMV antigens.

J lost 3 bases, V lost 3 bases, and 5 bases had no gene match. Germline V gene sequence: CDR1 SGHNT, CDR2 YENEEA. This CDR3 is built from 15 residues. The study ran its PCR with 60 Vbeta and 13 Jbeta primers. Per the study methods: Counted up in a later analysis, unique TCR beta chains came to 60 million to 95 million, with 9.5 million to 13 million shared. Generated by immunoSEQ multiplex PCR, the TCRdb table keeps only in-frame clones and is missing some. That table gives V, J and clone size, and the DNA gave D and trimming. The table lists roughly 250,000 clones, about 83% of them singletons, with about 2% in the top ten.

The source material was PBMCs. The rearrangement joins TRBV11-3 to TRBJ2-7; 10 nucleotides agree with TRBD2. This TCR was sampled from a woman aged 40 to 50 in good health and CMV-seropositive. In nucleotides, the CDR3 is TGTGCCAGCAGCTTTGTGACTAGCGGGCTCTACGAGCAGTACTTC. Translation gives CASSFVTSGLYEQYF.